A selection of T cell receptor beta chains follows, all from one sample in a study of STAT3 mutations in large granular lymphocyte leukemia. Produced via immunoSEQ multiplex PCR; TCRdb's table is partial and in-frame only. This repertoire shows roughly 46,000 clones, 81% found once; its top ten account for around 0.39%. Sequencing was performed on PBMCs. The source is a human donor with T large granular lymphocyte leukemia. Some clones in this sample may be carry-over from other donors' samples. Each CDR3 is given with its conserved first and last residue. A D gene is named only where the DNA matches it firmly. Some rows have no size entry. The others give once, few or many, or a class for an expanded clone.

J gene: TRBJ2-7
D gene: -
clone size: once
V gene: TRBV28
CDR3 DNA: TGTGCCAGCAGTTTAGTTACAGCCCGAGGCGGAGAGCAGTACTTC
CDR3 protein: CASSLVTARGGEQYF

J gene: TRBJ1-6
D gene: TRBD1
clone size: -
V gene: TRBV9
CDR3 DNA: TGTGCCAGCAGCGCCAAGGGACAGAATAATTCACCCCTCCACTTT
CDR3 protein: CASSAKGQNNSPLHF

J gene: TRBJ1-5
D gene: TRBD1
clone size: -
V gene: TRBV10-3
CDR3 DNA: TGTGCCATCAGTGACTCGGACAGGGGGCATCAGCCCCAGCATTTT
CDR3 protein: CAISDSDRGHQPQHF

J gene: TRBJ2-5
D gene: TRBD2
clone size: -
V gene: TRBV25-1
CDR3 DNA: TGTGCCAGCTCCCCCCCGCCGGGGGGCCAGTACTTC
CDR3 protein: CASSPPPGGQYF

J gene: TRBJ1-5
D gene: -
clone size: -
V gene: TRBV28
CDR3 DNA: TGTGCCAGCAGTTTATTGCAGGGCGGTGCAGATCAGCCCCAGCATTTT
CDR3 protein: CASSLLQGGADQPQHF

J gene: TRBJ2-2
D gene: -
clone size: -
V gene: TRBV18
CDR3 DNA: TGTGCCAGCTCACCAGGGCAGACGACCGGGGAGCTGTTTTTT
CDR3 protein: CASSPGQTTGELFF

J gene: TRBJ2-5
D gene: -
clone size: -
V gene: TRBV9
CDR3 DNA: TGTGCCAGCAGCGTAGCTCTCACGCAAGAGACCCAGTACTTC
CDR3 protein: CASSVALTQETQYF

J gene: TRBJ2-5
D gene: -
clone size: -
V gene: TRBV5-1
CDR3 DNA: TGCGCCAGCAGCTTGGTGCCACAAGAGACCCAGTACTTC
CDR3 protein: CASSLVPQETQYF

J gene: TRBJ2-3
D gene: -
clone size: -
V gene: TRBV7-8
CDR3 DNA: TGTGCCAGCAGCTTTCGACAGGCGCTCGGAAGGACAGATACGCAGTATTTT
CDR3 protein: CASSFRQALGRTDTQYF

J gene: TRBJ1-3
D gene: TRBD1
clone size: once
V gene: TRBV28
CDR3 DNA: TGTGCCAGCAGTTTACTACTTAGACAGGGGGCTGGAAACACCATATATTTT
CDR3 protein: CASSLLLRQGAGNTIYF

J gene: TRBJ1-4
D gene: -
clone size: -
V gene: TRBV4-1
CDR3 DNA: TGCGCCAGCAGCCCGCAGGCGGTAAATGAAAAACTGTTTTTT
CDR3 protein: CASSPQAVNEKLFF

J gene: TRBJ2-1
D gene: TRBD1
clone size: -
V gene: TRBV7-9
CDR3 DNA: TGTGCCAGCAGGGACAGGGGGGGCAATGAGCAGTTCTTC
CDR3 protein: CASRDRGGNEQFF

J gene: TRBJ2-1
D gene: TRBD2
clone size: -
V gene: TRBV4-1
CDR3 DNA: TGCGCCAGCCGCGGGGGGTTAACAGAAAATGAGCAGTTCTTC
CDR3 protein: CASRGGLTENEQFF

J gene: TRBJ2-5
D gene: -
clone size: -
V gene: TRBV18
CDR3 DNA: TGTGCCAGCTCACCAGGCGAAGAGACCCAGTACTTC
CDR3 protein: CASSPGEETQYF

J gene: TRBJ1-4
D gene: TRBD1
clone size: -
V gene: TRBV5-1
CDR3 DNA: TGCGCCAGCAGCTCCGGGACAGGGGGCCCCTGGGAACCTAATGAAAAACTGTTTTTT
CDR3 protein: CASSSGTGGPWEPNEKLFF

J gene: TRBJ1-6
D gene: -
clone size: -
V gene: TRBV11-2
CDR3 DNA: TGTGCCAGCAGCTTATCTGGTAATTCACCCCTCCACTTT
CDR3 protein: CASSLSGNSPLHF

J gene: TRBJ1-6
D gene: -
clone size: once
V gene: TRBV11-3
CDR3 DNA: TGTGCCAGCAGCTTATCAGGAAGGTATCGACGGCCTAATTCACCCCTCCACTTT
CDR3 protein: CASSLSGRYRRPNSPLHF

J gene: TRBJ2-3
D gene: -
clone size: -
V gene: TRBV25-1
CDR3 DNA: TGTGCCAGCAGTGATGGGGTTTCGGGCGTTACAGATACGCAGTATTTT
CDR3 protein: CASSDGVSGVTDTQYF

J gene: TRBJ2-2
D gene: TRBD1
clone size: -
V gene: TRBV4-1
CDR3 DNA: TGCGCCAGCAGCCCCCCCCGGACAGGGTCGGAGCTGTTTTTT
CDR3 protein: CASSPPRTGSELFF

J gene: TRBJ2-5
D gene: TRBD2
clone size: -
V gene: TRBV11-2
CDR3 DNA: TGTGCCAGCAGCCTGGGACTAGAAGGGACCCAGTACTTC
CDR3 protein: CASSLGLEGTQYF

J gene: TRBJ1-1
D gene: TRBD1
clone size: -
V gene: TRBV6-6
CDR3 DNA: TGTGCCAGCAGCCAATCGACAGGGGTCACTGAAGCTTTCTTT
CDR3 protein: CASSQSTGVTEAFF

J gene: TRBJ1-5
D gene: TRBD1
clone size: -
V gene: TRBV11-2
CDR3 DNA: TGTGCCAGCAGCGGGGACAGCCAGTTACCCCAGCATTTT
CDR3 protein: CASSGDSQLPQHF

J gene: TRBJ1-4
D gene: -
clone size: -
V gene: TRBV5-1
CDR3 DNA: TGCGCCAGCAGCTTAACTAATGAAAAACTGTTTTTT
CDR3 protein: CASSLTNEKLFF

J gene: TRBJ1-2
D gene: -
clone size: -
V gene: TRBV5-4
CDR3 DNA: TGTGCCAGCAGCTTGGCGGGGTCTAACTATGGCTACACCTTC
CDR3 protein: CASSLAGSNYGYTF

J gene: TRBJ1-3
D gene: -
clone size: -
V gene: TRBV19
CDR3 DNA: TGTGCCAGTACCCTCCTATCGGGCGCTGGAAACACCATATATTTT
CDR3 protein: CASTLLSGAGNTIYF

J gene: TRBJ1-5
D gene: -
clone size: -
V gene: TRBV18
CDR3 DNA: TGTGCCAGCTCACCAGGCAGCAATCAGCCCCAGCATTTT
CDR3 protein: CASSPGSNQPQHF

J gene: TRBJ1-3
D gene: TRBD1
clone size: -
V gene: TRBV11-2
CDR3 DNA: TGTGCCAGCAGCGCATCCACAGGGGTGGTGAGAAACACCATATATTTT
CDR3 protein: CASSASTGVVRNTIYF

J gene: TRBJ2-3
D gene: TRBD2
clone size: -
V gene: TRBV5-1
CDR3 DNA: TGCGCCAGCAGCCCGGGGGGGGGAACCCAAACAGATACGCAGTATTTT
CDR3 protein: CASSPGGGTQTDTQYF

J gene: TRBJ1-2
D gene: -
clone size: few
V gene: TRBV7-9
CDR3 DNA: TGTGCCAGCAGCCCGCCTATCGACTATGGCTACACCTTC
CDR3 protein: CASSPPIDYGYTF

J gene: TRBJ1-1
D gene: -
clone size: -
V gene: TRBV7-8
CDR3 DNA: TGTGCCAGCAGCTTAGTTACGAACACTGAAGCTTTCTTT
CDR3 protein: CASSLVTNTEAFF

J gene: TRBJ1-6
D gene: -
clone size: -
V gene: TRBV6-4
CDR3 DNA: TGTGCCAGCATTAACAGGGATAATTCACCCCTCCACTTT
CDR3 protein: CASINRDNSPLHF

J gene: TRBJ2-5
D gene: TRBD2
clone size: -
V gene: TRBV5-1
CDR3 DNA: TGCGCCAGCAGCCCCTATCCTAGCGGGGGTGGTGAGACCCAGTACTTC
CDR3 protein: CASSPYPSGGGETQYF

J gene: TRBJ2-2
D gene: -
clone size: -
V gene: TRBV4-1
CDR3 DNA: TGCGCCAGCAGCCAAGTACCCCCCTCGCTTTGGGCCGGGGAGCTGTTTTTT
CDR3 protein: CASSQVPPSLWAGELFF

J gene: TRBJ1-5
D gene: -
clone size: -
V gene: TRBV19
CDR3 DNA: TGTGCCAGTACTAAGGTAGAGGGGCGGACTTTGAGCAATCAGCCCCAGCATTTT
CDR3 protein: CASTKVEGRTLSNQPQHF

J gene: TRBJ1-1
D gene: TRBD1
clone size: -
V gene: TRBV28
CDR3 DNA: TGTGCCAGCAGCGAACAGGGGCGCACTGAAGCTTTCTTT
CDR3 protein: CASSEQGRTEAFF

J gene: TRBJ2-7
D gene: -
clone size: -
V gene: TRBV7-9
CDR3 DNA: TGTGCCAGCACCCCTCCCCTACAGCCAGTGATGGAGCAGTACTTC
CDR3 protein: CASTPPLQPVMEQYF

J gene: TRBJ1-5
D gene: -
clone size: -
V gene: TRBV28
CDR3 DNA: TGTGCCAGCAGTCCTATGGGCAATCAGCCCCAGCATTTT
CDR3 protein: CASSPMGNQPQHF

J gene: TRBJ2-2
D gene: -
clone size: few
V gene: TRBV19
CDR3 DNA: TGTGCCAGTAGTACTTTTGGTGGGATCAACACCGGGGAGCTGTTTTTT
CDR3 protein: CASSTFGGINTGELFF

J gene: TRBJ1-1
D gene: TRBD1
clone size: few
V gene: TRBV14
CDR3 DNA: TGTGCCAGCACCCGCAGATTGGGGGACAGAAAAGCTTTCTTT
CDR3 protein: CASTRRLGDRKAFF

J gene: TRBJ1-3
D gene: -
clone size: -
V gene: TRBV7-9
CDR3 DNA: TGTGCCAGCAGCTTAAAGGACAGCAGAAACACCATATATTTT
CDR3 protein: CASSLKDSRNTIYF

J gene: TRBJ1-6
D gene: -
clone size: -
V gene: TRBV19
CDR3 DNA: TGTGCCAGTAGTATAGTCCCGGTTGAAGCACCCCTCCACTTT
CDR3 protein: CASSIVPVEAPLHF

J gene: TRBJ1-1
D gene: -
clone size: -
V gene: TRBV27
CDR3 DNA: TGTGCCAGTAGTTTTTCACCCTCGAACACTGAAGCTTTCTTT
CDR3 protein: CASSFSPSNTEAFF

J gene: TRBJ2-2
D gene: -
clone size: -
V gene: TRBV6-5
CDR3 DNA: TGTGCCAGCAGTAAAGGGGGTACCGGGGAGCTGTTTTTT
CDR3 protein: CASSKGGTGELFF

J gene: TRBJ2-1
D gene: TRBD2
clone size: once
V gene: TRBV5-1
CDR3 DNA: TGCGCCAGCAGCTTGGGGGAGCGGGGGGGCAGGGAGCAGTTCTTC
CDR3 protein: CASSLGERGGREQFF

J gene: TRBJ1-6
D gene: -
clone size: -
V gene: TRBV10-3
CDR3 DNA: TGTGCCATTTCCGGGACTAAGGGTTCACCCCTCCACTTT
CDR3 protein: CAISGTKGSPLHF

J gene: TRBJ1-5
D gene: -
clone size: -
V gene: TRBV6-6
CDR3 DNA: TGTGCCAGCAAACTAGAGGGGTTGGGAGGACAGCCCCAGCATTTT
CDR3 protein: CASKLEGLGGQPQHF

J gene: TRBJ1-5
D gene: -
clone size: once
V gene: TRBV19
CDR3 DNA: TGTGCCAGTAGTATAGAAGAAGGGGGACCCAATCAGCCCCAGCATTTT
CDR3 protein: CASSIEEGGPNQPQHF

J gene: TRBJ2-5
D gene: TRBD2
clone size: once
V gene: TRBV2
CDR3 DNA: TGTGCCAGCAGTGAAGAAGCGGGGGCGCAAGAGACCCAGTACTTC
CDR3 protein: CASSEEAGAQETQYF

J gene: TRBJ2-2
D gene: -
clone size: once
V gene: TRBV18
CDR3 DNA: TGTGCCAGCTCACCAACGGCGGGCACCAGGTCCACCGGGGAGCTGTTTTTT
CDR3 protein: CASSPTAGTRSTGELFF

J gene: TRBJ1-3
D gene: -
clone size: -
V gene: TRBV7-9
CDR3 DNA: TGTGCCAGCAGCTTAGCCATTGGTGGGTTCTCTGGAAACACCATATATTTT
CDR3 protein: CASSLAIGGFSGNTIYF

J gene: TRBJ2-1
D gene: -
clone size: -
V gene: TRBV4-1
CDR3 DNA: TGCGCCAGCAGCGGGACTCTCTTCTACAATGAGCAGTTCTTC
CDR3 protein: CASSGTLFYNEQFF

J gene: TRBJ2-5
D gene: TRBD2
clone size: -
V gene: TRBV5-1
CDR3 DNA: TGCGCCAGCAGCCCGACGAAACTAGCGGGGCTCCAAGAGACCCAGTACTTC
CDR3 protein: CASSPTKLAGLQETQYF

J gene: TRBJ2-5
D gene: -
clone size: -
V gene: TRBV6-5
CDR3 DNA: TGTGCCAGCAGTCGAACTCGGGGCCCTGAGACCCAGTACTTC
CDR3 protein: CASSRTRGPETQYF

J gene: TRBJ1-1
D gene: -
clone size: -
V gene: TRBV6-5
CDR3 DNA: TGTGCCAGCAAACTACCCGACGGCACTGAAGCTTTCTTT
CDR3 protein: CASKLPDGTEAFF

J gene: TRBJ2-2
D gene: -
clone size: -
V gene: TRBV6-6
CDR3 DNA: TGTGCCAGCACTTTTGTGTGGGGCGAAACCGGGGAGCTGTTTTTT
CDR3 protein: CASTFVWGETGELFF